The 5 T cell receptor beta chains presented below share a single source sample, sequenced in a study of blood T cell repertoires in COVID-19. Clones were read by immunoSEQ multiplex PCR, and TCRdb kept only the in-frame ones, dropping some. This table holds 60,000 to 80,000 clones, 80% to 85% found once. The source material was peripheral blood. The source of these receptors is a man aged 50 to 60 with active COVID-19.

The rearrangement uses TRBV4-1 and TRBJ1-5; D possibly corresponds to TRBD1 (5 bases). The V end was cut by 0 bases, the J end by 3 bases, with 12 bases between. Germline values: CDR1 MGHRA, CDR2 YSYEKL. There are 16 residues in the CDR3. CDR3 nucleotides: TGCGCCAGCAGCCAAGATCGTGGGGACTCCAATCAGCCCCAGCATTTT. Translating gives CASSQDRGDSNQPQHF.

The chain combines TRBV27 with TRBJ2-2; 8 bases line up with TRBD1. The CDR3 extends over 14 amino acids. Germline-derived CDR1 and CDR2 are MNHEY and SMNVEV (reference sequence). V shed 8 bases and J 5 bases; nucleotides not matched to a gene: 7. The CDR3 region is CASRRTGWTGELFF. In DNA form, the CDR3 reads TGTGCCAGCCGCCGGACAGGGTGGACCGGGGAGCTGTTTTTT.

The chain couples TRBV5-6 to TRBJ2-5, with a tentative D call TRBD2 (5 bases). The CDR3 length is 15 residues. Germline lookup yields CDR1 SGHDT and CDR2 YYEEEE. Trimming stripped 4 bases from V and 4 bases from J, with 17 bases between. For the CDR3, the DNA is TGTGCCAGCAGCCCTGGACTCGCCTGGAGAGAGACCCAGTACTTC. This encodes CASSPGLAWRETQYF.

A single count supports this clone. The chain couples TRBV15 to TRBJ1-2, with TRBD1 identical over 9 bases. Germline V gene lookup returns CDR1 LNHNV and CDR2 YYDKDF (reference sequence). With V trimmed by 0 bases and J by 7 bases, 6 bases remained unmatched. The CDR3 extends over 15 amino acids. CDR3 residues: CATSRDRDRAPGYTF. The CDR3, as DNA: TGTGCCACCAGCAGAGACCGGGACAGGGCCCCTGGCTACACCTTC. The full variable domain, completed using reference TRBV15 and TRBJ1-2, is DAMVIQNPRYQVTQFGKPVTLSCSQTLNHNVMYWYQQKSSQAPKLLFHYYDKDFNNEADTPDNFQSRRPNTSFCFLDIRSPGLGDTAMYLCATSRDRDRAPGYTFGSGTRLTVV.

This sequence joins TRBV7-9 and TRBJ1-2, with 8 nucleotides matching TRBD1. The V segment lost 2 bases and the J segment 8 bases; nucleotides outside the gene matches: 10. The CDR3 is 15 residues long. Germline V gene data show CDR1 as SEHNR and CDR2 as FQNEAQ (reference sequence). The CDR3 coding sequence is TGTGCCAGCAGCTTAAGGACAGGGCCTCAGATGGGCTACACCTTC. Encoded protein: CASSLRTGPQMGYTF.